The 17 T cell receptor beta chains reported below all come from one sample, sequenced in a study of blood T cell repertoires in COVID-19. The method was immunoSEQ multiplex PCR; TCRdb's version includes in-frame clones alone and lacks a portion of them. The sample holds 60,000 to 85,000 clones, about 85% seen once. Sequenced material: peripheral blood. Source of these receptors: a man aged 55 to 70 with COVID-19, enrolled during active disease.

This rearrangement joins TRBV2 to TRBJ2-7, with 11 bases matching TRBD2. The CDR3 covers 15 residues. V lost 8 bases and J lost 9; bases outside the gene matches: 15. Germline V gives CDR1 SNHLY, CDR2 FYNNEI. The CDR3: CASQVPGLADNAQYF. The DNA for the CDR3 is TGTGCCAGCCAAGTCCCGGGACTAGCGGACAATGCGCAGTACTTC.

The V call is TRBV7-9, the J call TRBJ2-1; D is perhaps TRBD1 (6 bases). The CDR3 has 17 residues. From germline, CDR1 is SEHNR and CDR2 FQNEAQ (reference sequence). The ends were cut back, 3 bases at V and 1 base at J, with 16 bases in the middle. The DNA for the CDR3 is TGTGCCAGCAGCTTTCTTGGGGGCCCCTTGTCCTACAATGAGCAGTTCTTC. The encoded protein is CASSFLGGPLSYNEQFF.

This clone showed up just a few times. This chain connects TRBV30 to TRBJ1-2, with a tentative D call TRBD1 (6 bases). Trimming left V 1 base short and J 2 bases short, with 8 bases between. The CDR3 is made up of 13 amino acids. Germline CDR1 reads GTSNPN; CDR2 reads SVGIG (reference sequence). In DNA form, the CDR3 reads TGTGCCTGGAGTGGCGGGGGCAACTATGGCTACACCTTC. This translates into CAWSGGGNYGYTF.

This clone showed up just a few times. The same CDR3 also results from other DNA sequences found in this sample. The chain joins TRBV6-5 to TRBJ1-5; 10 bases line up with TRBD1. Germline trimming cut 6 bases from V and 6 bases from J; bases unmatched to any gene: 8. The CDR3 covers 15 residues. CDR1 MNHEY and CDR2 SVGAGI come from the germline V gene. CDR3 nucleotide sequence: TGTGCCAGCAGGGACTTGACAGGGGGCGGTCAGCCCCAGCATTTT. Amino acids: CASRDLTGGGQPQHF.

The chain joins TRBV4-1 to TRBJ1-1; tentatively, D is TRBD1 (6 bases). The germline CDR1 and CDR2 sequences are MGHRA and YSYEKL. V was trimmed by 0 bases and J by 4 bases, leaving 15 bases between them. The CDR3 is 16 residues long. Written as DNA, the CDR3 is TGCGCCAGCAGCCAAGATAGTGGGCGAGGGGGCACTGAAGCTTTCTTT. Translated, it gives CASSQDSGRGGTEAFF.

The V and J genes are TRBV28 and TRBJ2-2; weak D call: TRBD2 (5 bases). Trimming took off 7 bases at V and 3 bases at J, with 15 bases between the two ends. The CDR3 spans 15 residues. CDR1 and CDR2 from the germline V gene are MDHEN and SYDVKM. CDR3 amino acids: CASTHRLAYTGELFF. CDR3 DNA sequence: TGTGCCAGCACCCATCGGCTAGCCTACACCGGGGAGCTGTTTTTT.

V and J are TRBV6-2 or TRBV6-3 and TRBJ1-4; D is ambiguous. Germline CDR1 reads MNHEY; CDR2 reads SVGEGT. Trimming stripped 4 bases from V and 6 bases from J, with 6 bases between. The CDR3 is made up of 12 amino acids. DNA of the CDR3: TGTGCCAGCAGTTCGAAGCATGAAAAACTGTTTTTT. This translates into CASSSKHEKLFF.

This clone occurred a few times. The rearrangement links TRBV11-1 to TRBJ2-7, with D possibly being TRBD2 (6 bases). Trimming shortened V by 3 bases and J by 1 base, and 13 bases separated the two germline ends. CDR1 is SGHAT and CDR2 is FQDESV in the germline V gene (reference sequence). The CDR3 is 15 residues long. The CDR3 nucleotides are TGTGCCAGCAGCTTGGATGGGACTTATTCCTACGAGCAGTACTTC. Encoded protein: CASSLDGTYSYEQYF. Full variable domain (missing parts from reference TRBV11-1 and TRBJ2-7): EAEVAQSPRYKITEKSQAVAFWCDPISGHATLYWYRQILGQGPELLVQFQDESVVDDSQLPKDRFSAERLKGVDSTLKIQPAELGDSAMYLCASSLDGTYSYEQYFGPGTRLTVT.

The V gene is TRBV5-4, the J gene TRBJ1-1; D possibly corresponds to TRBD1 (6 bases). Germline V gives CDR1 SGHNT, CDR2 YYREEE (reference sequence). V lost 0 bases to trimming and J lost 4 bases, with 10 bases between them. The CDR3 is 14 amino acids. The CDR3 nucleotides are TGTGCCAGCAGCTTGGCGCAGGGGATCACTGAAGCTTTCTTT. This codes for CASSLAQGITEAFF.

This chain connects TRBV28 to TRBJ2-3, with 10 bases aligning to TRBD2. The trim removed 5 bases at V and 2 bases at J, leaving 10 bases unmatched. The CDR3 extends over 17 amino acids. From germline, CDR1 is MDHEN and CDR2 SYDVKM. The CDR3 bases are TGTGCCAGCAGTGATAGCGGGGGGCCCTTTAACACAGATACGCAGTATTTT. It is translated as CASSDSGGPFNTDTQYF.

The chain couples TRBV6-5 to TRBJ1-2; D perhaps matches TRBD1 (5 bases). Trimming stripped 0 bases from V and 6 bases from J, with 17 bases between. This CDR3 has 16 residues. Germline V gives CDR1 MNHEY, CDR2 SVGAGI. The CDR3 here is CASSYSLVREVDGYTF. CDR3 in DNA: TGTGCCAGCAGTTACTCGCTTGTCAGGGAAGTCGATGGCTACACCTTC.

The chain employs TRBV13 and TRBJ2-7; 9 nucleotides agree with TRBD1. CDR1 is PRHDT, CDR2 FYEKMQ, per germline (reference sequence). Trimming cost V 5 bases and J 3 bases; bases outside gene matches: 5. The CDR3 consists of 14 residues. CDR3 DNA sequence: TGTGCCAGCAGCCAGTGGGGACAGGGCTACGAGCAGTACTTC. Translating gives CASSQWGQGYEQYF. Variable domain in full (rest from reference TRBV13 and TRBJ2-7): AAGVIQSPRHLIKEKRETATLKCYPIPRHDTVYWYQQGPGQDPQFLISFYEKMQSDKGSIPDRFSAQQFSDYHSELNMSSLELGDSALYFCASSQWGQGYEQYFGPGTRLTVT.

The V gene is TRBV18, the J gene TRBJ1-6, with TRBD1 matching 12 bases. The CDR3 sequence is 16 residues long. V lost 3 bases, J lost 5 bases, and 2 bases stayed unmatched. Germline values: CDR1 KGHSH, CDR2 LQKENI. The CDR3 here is CASSPGTGGNNSPLHF. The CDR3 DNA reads TGTGCCAGCTCACCGGGGACAGGGGGCAATAATTCACCCCTCCACTTT.

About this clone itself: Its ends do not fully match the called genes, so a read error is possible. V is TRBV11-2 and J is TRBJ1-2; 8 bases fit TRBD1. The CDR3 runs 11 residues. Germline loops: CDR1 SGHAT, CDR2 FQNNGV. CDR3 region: CASSEVQGQAF. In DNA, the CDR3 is TGTGCCAGCAGCGAAGTTCAGGGACAGGCCTTC. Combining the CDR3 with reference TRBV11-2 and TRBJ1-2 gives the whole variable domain EAGVAQSPRYKIIEKRQSVAFWCNPISGHATLYWYQQILGQGPKLLIQFQNNGVVDDSQLPKDRFSAERLKGVDSTLKIQPAKLEDSAVYLCASSEVQGQAFGSGTRLTVV.

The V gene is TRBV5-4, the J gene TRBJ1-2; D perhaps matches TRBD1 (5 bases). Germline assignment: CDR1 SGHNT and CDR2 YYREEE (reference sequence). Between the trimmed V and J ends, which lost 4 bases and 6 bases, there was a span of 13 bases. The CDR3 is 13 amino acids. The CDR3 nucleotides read TGTGCCAGCAGCCGACAGAATTGGGATGGCTACACCTTC. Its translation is CASSRQNWDGYTF.

CDR3 loop: CASSEQGSEKLFF. The DNA for the CDR3 is TGTGCCAGTAGTGAGCAGGGGAGTGAAAAACTGTTTTTT. This sequence joins TRBV19 and TRBJ1-4, with D possibly TRBD1 on 6 matching bases. Trimming removed 5 bases at V and 7 bases at J, with 11 bases between. CDR1 and CDR2 (germline): LNHDA, SQIVND (reference sequence). This CDR3 has 13 amino acids.

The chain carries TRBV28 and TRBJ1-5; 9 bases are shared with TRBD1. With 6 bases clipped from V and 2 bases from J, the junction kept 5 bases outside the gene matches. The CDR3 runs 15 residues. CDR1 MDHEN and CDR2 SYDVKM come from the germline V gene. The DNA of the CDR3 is TGTGCCAGCAGAAAAACAGGGGGCCGCAATCAGCCCCAGCATTTT. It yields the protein CASRKTGGRNQPQHF.